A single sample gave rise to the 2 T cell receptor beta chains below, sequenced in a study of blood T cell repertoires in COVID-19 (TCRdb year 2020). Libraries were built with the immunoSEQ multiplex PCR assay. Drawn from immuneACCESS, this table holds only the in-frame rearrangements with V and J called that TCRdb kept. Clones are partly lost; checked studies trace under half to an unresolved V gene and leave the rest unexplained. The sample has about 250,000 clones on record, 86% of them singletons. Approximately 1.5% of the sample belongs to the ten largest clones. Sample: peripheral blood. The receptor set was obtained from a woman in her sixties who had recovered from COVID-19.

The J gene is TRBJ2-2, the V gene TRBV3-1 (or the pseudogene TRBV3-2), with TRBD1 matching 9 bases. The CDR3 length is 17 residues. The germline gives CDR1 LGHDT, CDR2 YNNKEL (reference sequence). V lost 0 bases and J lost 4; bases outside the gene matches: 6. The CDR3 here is CASSQDLRQGGTGELFF. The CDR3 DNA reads TGTGCCAGCAGCCAAGATCTGCGACAGGGGGGCACCGGGGAGCTGTTTTTT.

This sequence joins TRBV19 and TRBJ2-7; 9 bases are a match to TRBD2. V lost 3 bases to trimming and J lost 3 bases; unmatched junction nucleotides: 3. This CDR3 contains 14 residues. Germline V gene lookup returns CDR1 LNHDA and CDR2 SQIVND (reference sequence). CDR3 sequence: CASSIQRGVYEQYF. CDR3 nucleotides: TGTGCCAGTAGTATCCAGCGGGGGGTCTACGAGCAGTACTTC.